The 8 T cell receptor beta chains below all came from one sample that was sequenced in a study of blood T cells in healthy people across ages. Primed by a sample-barcoded 5' primer and a J-beta primer mix, a second PCR proceeded for roughly 6 to 12 cycles. TCRdb re-analysed the 5' RACE reads in MiXCR, keeping a single row per CDR3 protein. In the table there are hundreds of thousands of distinct CDR3 sequences, approximately 49% of which are singletons. Input material: blood. These TCRs come from a man under 40 in good health.

This chain joins TRBV20-1 and TRBJ2-2, with 11 bases lining up with TRBD2. Germline CDR1 and CDR2: DFQATT and SNEGSKA (reference sequence). J lost 0 bases, V lost 6 bases, and 6 bases had no gene match. The CDR3 runs 16 residues. The CDR3 DNA sequence: TGCAGTGCCATCCCTAGCGGGGGGTCGAACACCGGGGAGCTGTTTTTT. Protein product: CSAIPSGGSNTGELFF.

A few counts support this clonotype. The V and J genes are TRBV20-1 and TRBJ1-2; TRBD1 aligns across 7 bases. The germline gives CDR1 DFQATT, CDR2 SNEGSKA (reference sequence). Germline trimming cut 7 bases from V and 5 bases from J; bases unmatched to any gene: 10. The CDR3 runs to 13 residues. The CDR3 DNA reads as TGCAGTGTTCCGACAGGGATCGCGTATGGCTACACCTTC. It is translated as CSVPTGIAYGYTF.

The chain combines TRBV7-6 with TRBJ2-1; 10 nucleotides agree with TRBD2. This CDR3 has 16 residues. The V gene end was trimmed by 5 bases and the J gene end by 3 bases; junction bases not matched to a gene: 7. CDR1 is SGHVS, CDR2 FNYEAQ, per germline. CDR3 sequence (DNA): TGTGCCAGCAGCACAACCGGGACTAGCGACTACAATGAGCAGTTCTTC. Its translation: CASSTTGTSDYNEQFF. Drawing the rest from reference TRBV7-6 and TRBJ2-1, the complete variable domain is GAGVSQSPRYKVTKRGQDVALRCDPISGHVSLYWYRQALGQGPEFLTYFNYEAQQDKSGLPNDRFSAERPEGSISTLTIQRTEQRDSAMYRCASSTTGTSDYNEQFFGPGTRLTVL.

The V and J genes are TRBV29-1 and TRBJ2-5, with 7 bases identical to TRBD1. This CDR3 has 14 residues. With V trimmed by 3 bases and J by 1 base, 5 bases remained unmatched. Germline V gene data show CDR1 as SQVTM and CDR2 as ANQGSEA. CDR3 DNA sequence: TGCAGCGTTGACCGCGGACAGGTCCAAGAGACCCAGTACTTC. Residues: CSVDRGQVQETQYF.

About this clonotype: A junction end diverges from the germline sequence, so it may reflect a read error. The chain joins TRBV6-5 to TRBJ2-5; 12 bases fit TRBD2. The CDR3 spans 20 residues. Germline-derived CDR1 and CDR2 are MNHEY and SVGAGI. The CDR3 nucleotides read TGTGCCGGCAGTTACTCGGCCGGATCCGGGACTAGCGGGTTCCAAGAGACCCAGTACTTC. Amino acid sequence: CAGSYSAGSGTSGFQETQYF.

This clonotype was found a few times. The CDR3, as DNA: TGTGCCAGCGGGTGGAGAGAATCCTACGAGCAGTACTTC. This encodes CASGWRESYEQYF. The chain is built from TRBV27 and TRBJ2-7; no reliable D call. The germline CDR1 and CDR2 sequences are MNHEY and SMNVEV (reference sequence). V was trimmed by 8 bases and J by 1 base, leaving 12 bases between them. CDR3 length: 13 amino acids.

The CDR3 sequence: CASSYNSLAEQETQYF. The CDR3 nucleotides are TGCGCCAGCAGCTACAACTCGCTAGCGGAACAAGAGACCCAGTACTTC. The V call is TRBV4-3, the J call TRBJ2-5, with 7 bases fitting TRBD2. Germline lookup yields CDR1 LGHNA and CDR2 YSLEER. V was clipped by 5 bases and J by 2 bases; unmatched bases: 11. The CDR3 is 16 residues long.

This chain uses TRBV10-3 with TRBJ2-1, with 8 bases matching TRBD2. The germline CDR1 and CDR2 sequences are ENHRY and SYGVKD. There are 14 residues in the CDR3. V lost 10 bases and J lost 3; bases outside the gene matches: 8. For the CDR3, the DNA is TGTGCCACTTCGGCCGGGACTAGCTACAATGAGCAGTTCTTC. Translated, it gives CATSAGTSYNEQFF.